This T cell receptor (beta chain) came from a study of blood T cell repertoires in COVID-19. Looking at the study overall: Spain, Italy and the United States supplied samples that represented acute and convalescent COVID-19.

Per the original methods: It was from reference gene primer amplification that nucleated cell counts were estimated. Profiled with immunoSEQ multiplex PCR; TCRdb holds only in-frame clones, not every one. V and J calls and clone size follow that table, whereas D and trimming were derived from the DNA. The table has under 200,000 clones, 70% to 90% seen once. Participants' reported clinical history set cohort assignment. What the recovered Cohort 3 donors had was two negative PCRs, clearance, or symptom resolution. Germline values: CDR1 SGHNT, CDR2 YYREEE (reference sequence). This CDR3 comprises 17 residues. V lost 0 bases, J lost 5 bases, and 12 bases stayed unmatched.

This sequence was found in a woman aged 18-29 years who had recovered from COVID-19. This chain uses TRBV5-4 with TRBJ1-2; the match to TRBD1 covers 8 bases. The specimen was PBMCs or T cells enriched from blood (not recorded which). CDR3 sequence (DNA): TGTGCCAGCAGCTTGGAAGGTGGGGCAGGGGGCGGGTATGGCTACACCTTC. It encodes CASSLEGGAGGGYGYTF.